The rows below give T cell receptor beta chains drawn from one sample of a study of CD8+ T cells in alopecia areata. Profiling relied on immunoSEQ multiplex PCR, and the TCRdb table lists in-frame clones only, not all of them. The profile shows some 180,000 clones, approximately 50% of them singletons. The sample was CD8+ T cells sorted from blood, taken between weeks 51 and 52, from a patient treated with tofacitinib. These TCRs come from a human donor with alopecia areata. The CDR3 runs from the conserved cysteine through the conserved F or W. D genes are given only for firm matches.

cdr3_aa j_call v_call d_call
CASSLETSYEQYF TRBJ2-7 TRBV5-4 NA
CAWSPTGIGEKLFF TRBJ1-4 TRBV30 NA
CASSWGEMNTEAFF TRBJ1-1 TRBV5-4 NA
CASSLGRAPQETQYF TRBJ2-5 TRBV7-9 NA
CASSFEGSDKNIQYF TRBJ2-4 TRBV5-5 NA
CSPRESSTEAFF TRBJ1-1 TRBV29-1 NA
CASSVNTGGSGYGYTF TRBJ1-2 TRBV9 TRBD1
CAWSVGAMRTEAFF TRBJ1-1 TRBV30 NA
CASSSMGNTEAFF TRBJ1-1 TRBV7-8 NA
CASRGPTGVGNQPQHF TRBJ1-5 TRBV2 TRBD1
CAWIAGGPDTQYF TRBJ2-3 TRBV30 TRBD2
CASSLSGSYEQYF TRBJ2-7 TRBV27 NA
CASRPRDIAYEQYF TRBJ2-7 TRBV5-1 NA
CAWSVGTPNTEAFF TRBJ1-1 TRBV30 NA
CATGGQSSYEQYF TRBJ2-7 TRBV27 NA
CASSLEAGHQETQYF TRBJ2-5 TRBV11-2 TRBD2
CASSVVPGSEKTQYF TRBJ2-5 TRBV9 NA
CASSLRDAYEQYF TRBJ2-7 TRBV7-8 NA
CAWMKDAVGELFF TRBJ2-2 TRBV30 NA
CASGWDRDNEQFF TRBJ2-1 TRBV12-5 NA
CASSPYGQGGYEQYF TRBJ2-7 TRBV27 TRBD1
CASGWDRGSPKAYEQYF TRBJ2-7 TRBV23-1 TRBD1
CASSQASGTSGETYNEQFF TRBJ2-1 TRBV4-3 TRBD2
CASNLQGNYYGYTF TRBJ1-2 TRBV7-9 NA
CSTSGVYNEQFF TRBJ2-1 TRBV29-1 TRBD2
CASSPWGETQYF TRBJ2-5 TRBV7-9 NA
CASSQDGANTGELFF TRBJ2-2 TRBV4-3 NA
CASSELGGGSTF TRBJ1-2 TRBV6-1 NA
CASSSGTSGGYEQYF TRBJ2-7 TRBV7-8 TRBD2
CASSGTGYNEQYF TRBJ2-7 TRBV2 NA
CSVSQGAREKLFF TRBJ1-4 TRBV29-1 TRBD1
CASSQVGQGAAHF TRBJ2-7 TRBV4-1 NA
CASNPGGSINEQFF TRBJ2-1 TRBV27 TRBD2
CASSIGTGWYNEQFF TRBJ2-1 TRBV19 NA
CSVGAGADAAQYF TRBJ2-3 TRBV29-1 NA
CASSVVLTGEQFF TRBJ2-1 TRBV9 NA
CASSLAGTSGADTQYF TRBJ2-3 TRBV5-1 TRBD2
CASSAPRRGSNYNEQFF TRBJ2-1 TRBV6-1 NA
CASSIGTGGPEAFF TRBJ1-1 TRBV5-1 TRBD1